The present entry profiles one T cell receptor (beta chain) with its context. The data are from a study of T cell responses to AZD1222 COVID-19 vaccine. CDR3 length: 14 residues. The J segment lost 9 bases and the V segment lost 0 bases, leaving 1 base of the junction unmatched. CDR1 and CDR2 from the germline V gene are LGHDT and YNNKEL (reference sequence). Data came from immunoSEQ multiplex PCR; TCRdb stores just in-frame clones and leaves some out. This sample has about 220,000 clones, with approximately 94% found just once. This receptor was taken from an adult in good health. This chain joins TRBV3-1 (or the pseudogene TRBV3-2) and TRBJ2-1; 11 bases align to TRBD2. The specimen was peripheral blood, collected on day 0 of MenACWY control vaccination. As DNA, the CDR3 is TGTGCCAGCAGCCAAGAACTAGCGGGGGCTGAGCAGTTCTTC. Amino acids: CASSQELAGAEQFF.